This T cell receptor (beta chain) was obtained from a study of shared clonotypes between healthy human individuals (dated by TCRdb to about 2020). As for the study more broadly: A couple of women and a few men aged 18 to 49 years were included in the cohort. For each donor, CD4 naive and CD4 memory were each run on three plates, CD8 naive on two plates, and CD8 memory on one plate. To estimate repertoire size and how much clonotypes are shared between individuals, the study performed deep sequencing of blood TCR repertoires from roughly five healthy adults. To increase sequencing depth and limit assay-specific biases, TCR repertoire library preparation and sequencing were carried out by different laboratories using diverse techniques. Per donor, leukapheresis produced somewhere between about 0.94 and 10 billion PBMCs. General study outcomes and caveats: Naive subsets generally had larger estimated clonotype richness than memory subsets. Clonotypes shared by all four sorted-subset donors showed higher generation probabilities than non-shared clonotypes. Pairwise subsampling indicated that sequencing depth was expected to affect the degree of clonotype sharing among donors. Sampling was limited to blood, and TCR repertoires in tissue likely differ from TCR repertoires in blood. Across several donors, about 5.2% of naive CD4, approximately 4% of naive CD8, 2.3% of memory CD4, and approximately 0.42% of memory CD8 clonotypes were shared. The genetic and exposure-history diversity represented was limited by the small number of donors. Even with the large sequencing depth, rarefaction of the sorted-subset datasets indicated that sequencing was incomplete.

With regard to this clone: The antigen it binds to is not known. The input lacks base qualities; no much larger clone sits a single base away. The same CDR3 can be traced to other DNA sequences in this sample.

Its CDR3 holds 13 amino acids, cysteine through phenylalanine. Only the CDR3 DNA is retained, 39 bases long and in frame from the first base. Looking up the germline V gene (reference sequence) yields CDR1 MNHEY and CDR2 SMNVEV. V is reduced by 6 bases and J by 4 bases, leaving a spacing of 12 bases between them. CD8 naive samples were obtained by positive selection for CCR7 among CD45RO-negative cells, yielding a CD45RA+CCR7+ population from which TemRA cells were excluded. The donors were healthy, HIV-negative adults who had no recently reported acute infections or vaccinations. All donors were Caucasian adults living in Nashville, Tennessee, USA. Blood was collected by leukapheresis, and PBMCs were isolated by Ficoll-Histopaque density gradient centrifugation and then cryopreserved in liquid nitrogen vapor phase. Purity and quantity of every magnetically sorted T cell population were checked by analytical flow cytometry. From each sorted fraction, genomic DNA was isolated and quantified by UV absorbance on a Nanodrop 2000c.

Using the deep immunoSEQ assay, TCR CDR3 regions were amplified from genomic DNA by multiplex PCR. Extracted genomic DNA from each cell subset was distributed evenly across all wells of several immunoSEQ 96-well plates, and each plate was treated as a replicate. For sorted subsets, about 220 ng of genomic DNA, equivalent to 30,000 or so T cell genomes, went into each replicate PCR. The purified libraries were quantified using a Qubit 3.0 fluorometer, sized with a Bioanalyzer 2100, and then quantified again using the KAPA Library Quantification kit. Every immunoSEQ 96-well plate was sequenced on a separate single-read 150-cycle Illumina NextSeq 550 flow cell. The authors' pipeline ran thus. Because only junctional sequences without quality scores were contained in the immunoSEQ output, filtering matching that applied to full-length reads could not be performed. Sequences were annotated with PyIR, a Python wrapper for IgBLAST v1.9, using IMGT germline references to assign V/J genes and CDR3. Any read was removed if the V/J assignment was weak (E-value above 1e-6), the CDR3 was missing, or the read contained stop codons, out-of-frame junctions, or ambiguous translated residues. V3J clonotypes were defined by identical inferred V gene, J gene, and CDR3 amino acid sequence. Percentage overlap between repertoires was calculated by dividing the number of shared unique clonotypes by the size of the smaller repertoire. Richness of each repertoire was evaluated using RTK rarefaction, the Chao1 estimator, and Recon v2.1 estimates of unobserved clonotypes. Generation probabilities for all TCRbeta clonotypes obtained by the gDNA method from a handful of donors were computed using OLGA. Held by TCRdb, this immuneACCESS table contains in-frame sequences only and omits some clones. Under half of the omission traces to an unresolved V gene where checked; the cause of the rest is unknown. That table gives V, J and clone size, and the DNA gave D and trimming. This sample has more than 2 million clones in its table, and about 95% of those were observed once. More than 0.95% of the sample is taken by the ten largest.

Rearrangement joined TRBV27 to TRBJ1-2; the D gene is perhaps TRBD1, on 6 matching bases. The TCR originated in a man aged 18 to 30 in good health. The sequenced sample was naive CD8+ T cells sorted from blood. The meaning of the sample's cell subset or site label: CD45RA+CCR7+. The CDR3 in this case is CASSPQGIYGYTF. At the DNA level, the sequence is TGTGCCAGCAGCCCACAGGGAATCTATGGCTACACCTTC.